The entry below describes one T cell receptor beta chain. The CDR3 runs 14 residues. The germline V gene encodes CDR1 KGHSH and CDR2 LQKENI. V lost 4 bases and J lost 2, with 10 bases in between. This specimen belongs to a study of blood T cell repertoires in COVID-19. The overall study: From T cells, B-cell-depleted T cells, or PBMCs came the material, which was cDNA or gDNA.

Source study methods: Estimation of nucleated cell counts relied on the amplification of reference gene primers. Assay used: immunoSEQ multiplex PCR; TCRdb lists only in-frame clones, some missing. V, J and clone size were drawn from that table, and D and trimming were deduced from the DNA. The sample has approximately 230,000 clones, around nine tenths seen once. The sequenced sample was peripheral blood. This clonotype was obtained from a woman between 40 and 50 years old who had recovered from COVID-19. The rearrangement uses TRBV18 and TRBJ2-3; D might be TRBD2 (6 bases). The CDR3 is CASSLSSVTDTQYF. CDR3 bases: TGTGCCAGCTCACTCTCTAGCGTCACAGATACGCAGTATTTT.